The clone carrying this T cell receptor beta chain appeared a few times. According to the study, TCR beta libraries were built with iRepertoire HTBI primers and CDR3-region Arm-PCR. Each CDR3 protein gets one entry after TCRdb re-called the multiplex PCR reads with MiXCR. Here the sample spans some 490,000 distinct CDR3 sequences, around 13% being singletons. Time point in this sample: newly diagnosed GD, antithyroid drugs for less than 3 months. The TCR library was prepared using RNA isolated from PBMCs. These data belong to a study of regulatory T cells in long-lasting Graves disease. This sample was shared with a second study, whose subject was T cells in Graves' hyperthyroidism and ophthalmopathy.

The sequenced sample was peripheral blood mononuclear cells (PBMCs), obtained at new diagnosis, from a patient treated with antithyroid drugs. This receptor was obtained from a woman in her thirties with Graves disease.

In DNA form, the CDR3 reads TGTGCCAGCAGCTCATTCAGGGGGAACACCGGGGAGCTGTTTTTT. It yields the protein CASSSFRGNTGELFF. V is TRBV7-2 and J is TRBJ2-2; a weak D match, TRBD1 (6 bases). The V and J ends lost 4 bases and 1 base respectively, with 10 bases between them. The germline V gene has CDR1 SGHTA and CDR2 FQGNSA. This CDR3 spans 15 amino acids.